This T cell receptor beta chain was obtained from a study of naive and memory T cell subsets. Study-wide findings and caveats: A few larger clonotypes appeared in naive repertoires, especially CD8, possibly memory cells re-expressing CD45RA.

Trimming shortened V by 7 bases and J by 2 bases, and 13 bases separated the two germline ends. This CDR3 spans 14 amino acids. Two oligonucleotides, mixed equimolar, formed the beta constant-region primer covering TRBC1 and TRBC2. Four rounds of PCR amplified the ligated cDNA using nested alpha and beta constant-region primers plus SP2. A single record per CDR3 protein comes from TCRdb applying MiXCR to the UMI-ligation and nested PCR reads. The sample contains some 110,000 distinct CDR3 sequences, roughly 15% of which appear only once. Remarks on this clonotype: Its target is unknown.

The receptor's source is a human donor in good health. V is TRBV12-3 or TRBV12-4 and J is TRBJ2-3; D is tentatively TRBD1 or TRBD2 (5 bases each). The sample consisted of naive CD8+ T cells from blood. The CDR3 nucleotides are TGTGCCAGCACCGGCAGCGGACACACAGATACGCAGTATTTT. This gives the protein CASTGSGHTDTQYF.